The next 13 T cell receptor beta chains were all read from a single sample in a study of response to subunit inactivated influenza vaccine. TCRdb re-analysed the RT-PCR reads in MiXCR, keeping a single row per CDR3 protein. The sample consists of 400,000 to 550,000 distinct CDR3 sequences, around 25% of them appearing once. Material: CD4+ T cells sorted from PBMCs, obtained 5 days after vaccination. Every receptor here comes from a man aged 50-60 years who received an inactivated influenza vaccine.

The chain has TRBV5-5 and TRBJ1-5; D might be TRBD1 (6 bases). V gave up 3 bases and J gave up 0 bases, with 13 bases separating them. Looked up from germline, CDR1 is SGHKS and CDR2 is YYEKEE (reference sequence). CDR3 length: 16 amino acids. As DNA, the CDR3 is TGTGCCAGCAGCTACGGGGGGCACCATAGCAATCAGCCCCAGCATTTT. This codes for CASSYGGHHSNQPQHF.

This chain connects TRBV20-1 to TRBJ1-5; D is possibly TRBD1 (5 bases). Trimming removed 3 bases at V and 0 bases at J, with 18 bases between. Germline CDR1 reads DFQATT; CDR2 reads SNEGSKA (reference sequence). There are 17 residues in the CDR3. In DNA form, the CDR3 reads TGCAGTGCTAGGAGTGGGACGGGAGTCCATAGCAATCAGCCCCAGCATTTT. Translating gives CSARSGTGVHSNQPQHF.

This clonotype was observed a handful of times. The chain employs TRBV6-1 and TRBJ2-5, with D possibly matching TRBD2 (6 bases). Germline CDR1 reads MNHNS; CDR2 reads SASEGT. CDR3 length: 16 amino acids. V was clipped by 5 bases and J by 9 bases, with 25 bases between them. In DNA, the CDR3 is TGTGCCAGCAGTAAACCCTACGGAGGTAGCGGAATGTCCCAGTACTTC. It translates to CASSKPYGGSGMSQYF.

The chain is built from TRBV4-3 and TRBJ2-1; D is ambiguous. The CDR3 is 12 amino acids. Per the germline V gene, CDR1 is LGHNA and CDR2 is YSLEER. The germline V and J ends were trimmed by 5 bases and 7 bases, with 9 bases remaining between them. CDR3 loop: CASSSHRNEQFF. As DNA, the CDR3 is TGCGCCAGCAGCTCGCATCGTAATGAGCAGTTCTTC.

This clonotype was counted between two and nine times. CDR3 protein: CSARDLKGLVKETQYF. CDR3 nucleotides: TGCAGTGCTAGAGATCTAAAGGGGTTGGTGAAAGAGACCCAGTACTTC. The chain recombines TRBV20-1 with TRBJ2-5; possibly TRBD1 for D (5 bases). CDR3 length: 16 amino acids. Trimming took off 0 bases at V and 3 bases at J, with 17 bases between the two ends. Germline V gene data show CDR1 as DFQATT and CDR2 as SNEGSKA (reference sequence).

The genes are TRBV5-1 and TRBJ1-1; D unclear. This CDR3 has 13 residues. The germline CDR1 and CDR2 sequences are SGHRS and YFSETQ. V was pared by 4 bases and J by 0 bases, with 7 bases between. CDR3 bases: TGCGCCAGCAGCACATACATGAACACTGAAGCTTTCTTT. This gives the protein CASSTYMNTEAFF.

This clonotype was recorded a few times. This chain links TRBV4-2 with TRBJ2-1; perhaps D is TRBD1 or TRBD2 (5 bases each). Germline V gene sequence: CDR1 LGHNA, CDR2 YNFKEQ. V was pared by 1 base and J by 8 bases, with 18 bases between. There are 16 residues in the CDR3. The DNA of the CDR3 is TGTGCCAGCAGCCAAGGTACCGGGACCCCTGGGGATGAGCAGTTCTTC. This codes for CASSQGTGTPGDEQFF.

The chain joins TRBV12-3 or TRBV12-4 to TRBJ1-2; TRBD1 agrees at 7 bases. CDR3 length: 13 residues. J gave up 5 bases and V 11 bases, and 11 bases lay outside the gene matches. This CDR3 reads CARKQTGRYGYTF. The CDR3, as DNA: TGTGCCCGCAAGCAGACAGGGAGATATGGCTACACCTTC.

This chain links TRBV6-5 with TRBJ2-7; 9 positions match TRBD1. Germline V gene lookup returns CDR1 MNHEY and CDR2 SVGAGI. V lost 3 bases, J lost 0 bases, and 3 bases stayed unmatched. This CDR3 has 15 residues. The chain's CDR3 is CASSYDRGSSYEQYF. CDR3 nucleotide sequence: TGTGCCAGCAGTTATGACAGGGGGAGCTCCTACGAGCAGTACTTC.

The chain has TRBV12-3 or TRBV12-4 and TRBJ1-1; TRBD1 matches 7 bases. V lost 4 bases and J lost 6; bases outside the gene matches: 2. The length of the CDR3 is 12 residues. The CDR3 is CASSWDSAEAFF. CDR3 bases: TGTGCCAGCAGTTGGGACAGTGCTGAAGCTTTCTTT.

CDR3 in amino acids: CASRTAEHTDTQYF. For the CDR3, the DNA is TGTGCCAGCAGGACAGCGGAGCACACAGATACGCAGTATTTT. The rearrangement links TRBV6-2 or TRBV6-3 to TRBJ2-3; D tentatively fits TRBD1 or TRBD2 (5 bases each). The V gene's germline CDR1 is MNHEY and CDR2 SVGEGT. CDR3 length: 14 residues. Trimming took 6 bases from V and 2 from J, leaving 12 bases between them.

The V gene is TRBV29-1, the J gene TRBJ2-5; 7 bases align to TRBD2. J was trimmed by 5 bases and V by 6 bases; bases with no gene match: 9. CDR1 is SQVTM and CDR2 is ANQGSEA in the germline V gene. This CDR3 contains 13 residues. CDR3 nucleotides: TGCAGCGTCCGGACTACCGGGAGGGAGACCCAGTACTTC. Translating it yields CSVRTTGRETQYF.

V gene TRBV20-1 combines with J gene TRBJ1-5; no definite D call. The CDR3 extends over 15 amino acids. Trimming cost V 6 bases and J 3 bases, with 18 bases left between them. Per germline, CDR1 DFQATT and CDR2 SNEGSKA (reference sequence). CDR3 DNA sequence: TGCAGTGCCCTGGGCCACAGCCTTTACAATCAGCCCCAGCATTTT. This gives the protein CSALGHSLYNQPQHF.